This T cell receptor (beta chain) was recorded in a study of siplizumab effects on memory and regulatory T cells. Points from the study as a whole: Naive T cells were seemingly more diverse than memory cells, and major contributions to the alloresponse seemed to be made by them. Proliferating siplizumab-culture Tregs lacked confirmation of suppressive function.

Assays captured 90,000 or so TCR templates per sample. Assay: immunoSEQ multiplex PCR; the TCRdb copy retains only in-frame clones and omits some. The repertoire holds approximately 91,000 clones, with more than 85% as singletons. Between the trimmed V and J ends, which lost 2 bases and 6 bases, there was a span of 13 bases. The CDR3 contains 14 residues. The germline V gene encodes CDR1 SNHLY and CDR2 FYNNEI. As regards this clone: Its target is not known.

The sequencing input was CD8+ T cells sorted from blood. The clonotype comes from a human donor in good health. The V call is TRBV2, the J call TRBJ1-1; weak D call: TRBD1 (6 bases). The CDR3 coding sequence is TGTGCCAGCAGTGAACGGGGGGCCCGGGCTGAAGCTTTCTTT. Amino acid sequence: CASSERGARAEAFF. Filled out from reference TRBV2 and TRBJ1-1, the complete variable domain reads EPEVTQTPSHQVTQMGQEVILRCVPISNHLYFYWYRQILGQKVEFLVSFYNNEISEKSEIFDDQFSVERPDGSNFTLKIRSTKLEDSAMYFCASSERGARAEAFFGQGTRLTVV.